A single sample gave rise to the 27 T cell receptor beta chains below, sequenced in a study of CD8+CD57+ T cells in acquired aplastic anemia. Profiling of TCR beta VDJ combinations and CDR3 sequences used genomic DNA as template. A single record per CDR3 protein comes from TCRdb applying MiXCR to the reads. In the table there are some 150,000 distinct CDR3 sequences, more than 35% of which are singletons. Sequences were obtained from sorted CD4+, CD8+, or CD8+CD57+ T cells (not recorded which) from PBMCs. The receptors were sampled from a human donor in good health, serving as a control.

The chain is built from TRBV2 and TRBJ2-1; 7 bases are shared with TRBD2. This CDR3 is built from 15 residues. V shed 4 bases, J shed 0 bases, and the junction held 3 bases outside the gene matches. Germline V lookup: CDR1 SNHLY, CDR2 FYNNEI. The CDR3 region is CASSALASSYNEQFF. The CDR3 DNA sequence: TGTGCCAGCAGTGCACTAGCGTCCTCCTACAATGAGCAGTTCTTC. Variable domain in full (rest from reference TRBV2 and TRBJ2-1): EPEVTQTPSHQVTQMGQEVILRCVPISNHLYFYWYRQILGQKVEFLVSFYNNEISEKSEIFDDQFSVERPDGSNFTLKIRSTKLEDSAMYFCASSALASSYNEQFFGPGTRLTVL.

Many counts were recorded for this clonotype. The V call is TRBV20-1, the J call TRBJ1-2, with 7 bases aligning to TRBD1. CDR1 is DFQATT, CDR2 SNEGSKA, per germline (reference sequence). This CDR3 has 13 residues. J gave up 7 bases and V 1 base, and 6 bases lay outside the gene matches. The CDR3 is CSARGQGSGGYTF. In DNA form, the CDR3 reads TGCAGTGCTAGAGGACAGGGATCCGGTGGCTACACCTTC.

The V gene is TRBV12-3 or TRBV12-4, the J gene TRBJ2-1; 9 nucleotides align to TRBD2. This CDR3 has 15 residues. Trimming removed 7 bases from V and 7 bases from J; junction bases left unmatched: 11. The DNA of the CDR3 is TGTGCCAGCACTACCTTAAGAAGCGGGAGGAATGAGCAGTTCTTC. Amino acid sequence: CASTTLRSGRNEQFF.

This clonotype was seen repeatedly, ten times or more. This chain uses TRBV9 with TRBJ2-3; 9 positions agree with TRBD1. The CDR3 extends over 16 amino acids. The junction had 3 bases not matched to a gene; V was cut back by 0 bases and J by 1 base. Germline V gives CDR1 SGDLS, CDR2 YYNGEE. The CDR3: CASSVGTGGGTDTQYF. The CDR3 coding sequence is TGTGCCAGCAGCGTAGGAACAGGGGGCGGCACAGATACGCAGTATTTT.

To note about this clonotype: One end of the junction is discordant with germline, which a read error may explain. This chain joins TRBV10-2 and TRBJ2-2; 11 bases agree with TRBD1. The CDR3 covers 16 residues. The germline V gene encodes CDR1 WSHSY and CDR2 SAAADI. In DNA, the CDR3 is TGCGCCAGCAGTGATCGGACAGGGGGCAACACCGGGGAACTGTTTTTT. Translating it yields CASSDRTGGNTGELFF.

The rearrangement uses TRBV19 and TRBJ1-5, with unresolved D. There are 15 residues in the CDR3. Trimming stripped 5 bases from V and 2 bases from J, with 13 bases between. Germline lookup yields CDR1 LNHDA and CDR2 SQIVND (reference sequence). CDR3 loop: CASSYQGGRNQPQHF. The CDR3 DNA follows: TGTGCCAGTAGTTACCAAGGTGGGCGCAATCAGCCCCAGCATTTT.

The CDR3: CASSEAASNYGYTF. CDR3 bases: TGCGCCAGCAGTGAGGCGGCGTCAAACTATGGCTACACCTTC. This sequence joins TRBV10-2 and TRBJ1-2; D unclear. In germline, CDR1 is WSHSY, CDR2 SAAADI. This CDR3 contains 14 residues. V was shortened by 2 bases and J by 2 bases, with 9 bases between the two germline ends.

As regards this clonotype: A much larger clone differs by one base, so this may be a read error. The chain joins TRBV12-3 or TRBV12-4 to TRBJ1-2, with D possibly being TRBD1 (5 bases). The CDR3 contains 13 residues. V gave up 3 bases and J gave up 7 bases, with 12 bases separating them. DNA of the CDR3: TGTGCCAGCAGTTTGGGCAGGGTGCCTGGCTACACCTTC. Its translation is CASSLGRVPGYTF.

The chain's CDR3 is CASRWDRGLRNSPLHF. The DNA for the CDR3 is TGTGCCAGTCGGTGGGACAGGGGGTTGCGTAATTCACCCCTCCACTTT. The chain recombines TRBV19 with TRBJ1-6; 11 bases are shared with TRBD1. Germline CDR1 is LNHDA and CDR2 is SQIVND (reference sequence). The ends lost 8 bases at V and 6 bases at J; junction bases unmatched: 9. The CDR3 sequence is 16 residues long.

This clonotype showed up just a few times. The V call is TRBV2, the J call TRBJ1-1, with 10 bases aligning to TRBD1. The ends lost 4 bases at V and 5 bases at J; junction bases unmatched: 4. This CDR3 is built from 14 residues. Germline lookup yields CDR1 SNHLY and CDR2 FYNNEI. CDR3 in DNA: TGTGCCAGCAGTGCAGACAGGGGGCGAACTGAAGCTTTCTTT. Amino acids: CASSADRGRTEAFF.

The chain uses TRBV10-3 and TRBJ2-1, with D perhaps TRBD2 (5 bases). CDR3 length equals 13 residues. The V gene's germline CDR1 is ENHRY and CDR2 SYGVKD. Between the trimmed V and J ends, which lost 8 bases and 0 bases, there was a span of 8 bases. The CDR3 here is CAIGLTSYNEQFF. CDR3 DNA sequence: TGTGCCATCGGACTGACCTCCTACAATGAGCAGTTCTTC.

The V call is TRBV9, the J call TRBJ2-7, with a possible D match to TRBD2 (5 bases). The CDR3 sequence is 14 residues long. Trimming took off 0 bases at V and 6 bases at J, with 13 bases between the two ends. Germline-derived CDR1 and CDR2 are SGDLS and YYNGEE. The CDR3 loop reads CASSVGTASIEQYF. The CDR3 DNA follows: TGTGCCAGCAGCGTAGGGACTGCTTCTATCGAGCAGTACTTC.

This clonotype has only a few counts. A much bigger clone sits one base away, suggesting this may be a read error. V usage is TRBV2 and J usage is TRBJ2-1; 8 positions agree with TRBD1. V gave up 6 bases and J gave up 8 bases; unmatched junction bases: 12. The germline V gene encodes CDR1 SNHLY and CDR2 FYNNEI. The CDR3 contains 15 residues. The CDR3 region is CASSPSTGANDEQFF. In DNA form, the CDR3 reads TGTGCCAGCAGCCCTTCGACAGGGGCGAACGATGAGCAGTTCTTC.

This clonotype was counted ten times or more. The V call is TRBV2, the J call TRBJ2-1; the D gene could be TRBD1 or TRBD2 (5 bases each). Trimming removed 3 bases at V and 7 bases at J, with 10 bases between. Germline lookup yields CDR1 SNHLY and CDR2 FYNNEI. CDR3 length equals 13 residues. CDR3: CASSEGELNEQFF. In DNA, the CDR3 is TGTGCCAGCAGTGAGGGGGAATTAAATGAGCAGTTCTTC.

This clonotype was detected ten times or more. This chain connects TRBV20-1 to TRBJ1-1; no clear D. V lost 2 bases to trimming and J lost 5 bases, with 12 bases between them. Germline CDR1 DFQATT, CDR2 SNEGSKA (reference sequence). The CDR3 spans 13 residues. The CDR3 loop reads CSARSDLLTEAFF. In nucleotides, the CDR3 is TGCAGTGCTAGATCAGATTTACTGACTGAAGCTTTCTTT.

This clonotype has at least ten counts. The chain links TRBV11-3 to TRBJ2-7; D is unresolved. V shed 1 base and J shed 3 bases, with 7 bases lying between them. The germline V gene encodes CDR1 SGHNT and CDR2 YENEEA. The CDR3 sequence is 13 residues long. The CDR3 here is CASSLGLRYEQYF. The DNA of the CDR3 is TGTGCCAGCAGCTTAGGTCTTCGCTACGAGCAGTACTTC.

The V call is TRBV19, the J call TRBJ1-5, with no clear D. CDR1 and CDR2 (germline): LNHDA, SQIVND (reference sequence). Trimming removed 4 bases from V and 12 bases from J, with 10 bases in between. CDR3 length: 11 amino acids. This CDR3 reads CASSTPGHQHF. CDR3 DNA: TGTGCCAGTAGTACACCCGGGCACCAGCATTTT.

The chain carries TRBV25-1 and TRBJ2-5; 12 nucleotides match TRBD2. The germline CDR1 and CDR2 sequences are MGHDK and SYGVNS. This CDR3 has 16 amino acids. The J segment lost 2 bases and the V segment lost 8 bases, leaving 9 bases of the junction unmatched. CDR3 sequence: CASQLAGGAQQETQYF. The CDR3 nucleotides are TGTGCCAGCCAACTAGCGGGGGGTGCCCAACAAGAGACCCAGTACTTC.

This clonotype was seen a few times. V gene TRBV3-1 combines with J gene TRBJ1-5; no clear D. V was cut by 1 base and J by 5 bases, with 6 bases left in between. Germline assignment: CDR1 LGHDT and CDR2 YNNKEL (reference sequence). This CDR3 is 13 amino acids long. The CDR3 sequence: CASSQVRDQPQHF. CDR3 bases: TGTGCCAGCAGCCAAGTTCGGGATCAGCCCCAGCATTTT.

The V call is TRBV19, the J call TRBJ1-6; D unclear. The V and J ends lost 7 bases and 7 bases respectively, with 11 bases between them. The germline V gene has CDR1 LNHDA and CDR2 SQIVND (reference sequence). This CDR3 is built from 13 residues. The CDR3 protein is CASTRDTNSPLHF. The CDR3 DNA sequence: TGTGCCAGTACTAGAGACACCAATTCACCCCTCCACTTT.

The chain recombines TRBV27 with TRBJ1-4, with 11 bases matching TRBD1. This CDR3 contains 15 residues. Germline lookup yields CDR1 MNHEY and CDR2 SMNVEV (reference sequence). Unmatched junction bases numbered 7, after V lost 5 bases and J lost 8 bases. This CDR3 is CASSSTGTGGEKLFF. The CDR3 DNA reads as TGTGCCAGCAGTAGCACCGGGACAGGGGGAGAAAAACTGTTTTTT.

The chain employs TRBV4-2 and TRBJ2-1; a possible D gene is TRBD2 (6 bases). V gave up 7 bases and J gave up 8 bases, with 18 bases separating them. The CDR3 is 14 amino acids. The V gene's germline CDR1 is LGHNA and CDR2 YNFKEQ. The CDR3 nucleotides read TGTGCCAGCACCAGGGATGGGGGGAGGCATGAGCAGTTCTTC. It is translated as CASTRDGGRHEQFF.

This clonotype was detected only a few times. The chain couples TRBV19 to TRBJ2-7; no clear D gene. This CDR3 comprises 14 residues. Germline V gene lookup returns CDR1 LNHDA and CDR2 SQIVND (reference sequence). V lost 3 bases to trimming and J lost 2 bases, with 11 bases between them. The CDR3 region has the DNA TGTGCCAGTAGTATTAGGCCGGGTACCTACGAGCAGTACTTC. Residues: CASSIRPGTYEQYF.

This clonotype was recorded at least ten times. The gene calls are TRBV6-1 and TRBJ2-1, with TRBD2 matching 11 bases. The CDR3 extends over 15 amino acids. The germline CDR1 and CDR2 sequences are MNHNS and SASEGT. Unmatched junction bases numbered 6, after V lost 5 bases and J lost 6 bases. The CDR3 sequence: CASSLLAGVTNEQFF. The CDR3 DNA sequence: TGTGCCAGCAGTCTACTAGCGGGAGTTACCAATGAGCAGTTCTTC.

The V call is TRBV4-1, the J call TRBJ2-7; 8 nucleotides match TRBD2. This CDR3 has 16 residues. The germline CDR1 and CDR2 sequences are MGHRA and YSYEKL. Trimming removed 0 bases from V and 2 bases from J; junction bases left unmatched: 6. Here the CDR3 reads CASSQDRREAPYEQYF. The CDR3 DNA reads TGCGCCAGCAGCCAAGACCGGCGGGAGGCCCCCTACGAGCAGTACTTC.

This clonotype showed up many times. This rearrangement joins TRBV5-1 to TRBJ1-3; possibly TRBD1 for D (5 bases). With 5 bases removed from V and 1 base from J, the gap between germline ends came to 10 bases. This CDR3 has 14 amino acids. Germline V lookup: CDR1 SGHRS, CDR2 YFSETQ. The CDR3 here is CASRQDPSGNTIYF. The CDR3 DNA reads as TGCGCCAGCAGACAGGACCCTTCTGGAAACACCATATATTTT.

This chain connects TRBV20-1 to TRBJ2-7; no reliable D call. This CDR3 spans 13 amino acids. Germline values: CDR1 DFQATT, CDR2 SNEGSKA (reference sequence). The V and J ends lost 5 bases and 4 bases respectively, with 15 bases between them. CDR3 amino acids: CSARAPRRYEQYF. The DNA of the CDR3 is TGCAGTGCTCGCGCGCCCAGACGGTACGAGCAGTACTTC.